These 2 T cell receptor beta chains were sequenced from one sample in a study of type 1 and type 2 diabetes patients. Amplification started from genomic DNA. The TCR beta CDR3 region was amplified using 30 forward and 13 reverse primers. Each CDR3 protein gets one entry after TCRdb re-called the multiplex PCR reads with MiXCR. Here the sample spans 250,000 to 300,000 distinct CDR3 sequences, over 45% being singletons. Sequencing was carried out using peripheral blood mononuclear cells (PBMCs). Receptors originate from a young man with type 2 diabetes.

This clonotype was detected a few times. The J gene is TRBJ1-1, the V gene TRBV19; D might be TRBD1 (6 bases). Germline values: CDR1 LNHDA, CDR2 SQIVND (reference sequence). V was pared by 2 bases and J by 1 base, with 8 bases between. The CDR3 loop spans 14 amino acids. The CDR3 protein is CASSIRGRNTEAFF. In DNA, the CDR3 is TGTGCCAGTAGTATACGGGGGCGGAACACTGAAGCTTTCTTT.

This clonotype was counted only a few times. The chain has TRBV28 and TRBJ1-1, with no clear D. Germline loops: CDR1 MDHEN, CDR2 SYDVKM. The CDR3 contains 14 residues. Trimming shortened V by 3 bases and J by 4 bases, and 12 bases separated the two germline ends. The CDR3 bases are TGTGCCAGCAGTTTGCGGAGACTGGTCACTGAAGCTTTCTTT. Protein product: CASSLRRLVTEAFF.